The rows below give T cell receptor beta chains drawn from one sample of a study of blood T cell repertoires in COVID-19. TCRdb keeps only in-frame clones here, not all; method: immunoSEQ multiplex PCR. The table lists about 180,000 clones, around nine tenths of them singletons. The sequencing sample was made of peripheral blood. The receptors originated from a woman in her sixties or seventies with COVID-19, enrolled during active disease. The CDR3 runs from the conserved cysteine through the conserved F or W. D genes are given only for firm matches. Some rows mark clone size as missing; the rest say once, few, many or name a class of expanded clone.

J: TRBJ2-7; V: TRBV7-9; D: TRBD1; size: few; CDR3: CASSLGTGGHEQYF; DNA: TGTGCCAGCAGCCTCGGGACAGGGGGCCACGAGCAGTACTTC
J: TRBJ1-2; V: TRBV12-3/TRBV12-4; D: NA; size: once; CDR3: CASSREYGYTF; DNA: TGTGCCAGCAGTCGGGAATATGGCTACACCTTC
J: TRBJ2-7; V: TRBV30; D: TRBD1; size: NA; CDR3: CAWSVRTGLPYEQYF; DNA: TGTGCCTGGAGTGTAAGGACAGGTCTCCCTTACGAGCAGTACTTC
J: TRBJ1-3; V: TRBV30; D: NA; size: NA; CDR3: CAWSPHSGNTIYF; DNA: TGTGCCTGGAGTCCTCACAGTGGAAACACCATATATTTT
J: TRBJ2-1; V: TRBV2; D: TRBD1; size: NA; CDR3: CASRPGQGAYNEQFF; DNA: TGTGCCAGCAGGCCGGGACAGGGGGCCTACAATGAGCAGTTCTTC
J: TRBJ2-7; V: TRBV24-1; D: TRBD2; size: NA; CDR3: CATSEPQTGTSGSNEQYF; DNA: TGTGCCACCAGTGAACCTCAGACAGGAACTAGCGGGAGTAACGAGCAGTACTTC
J: TRBJ2-7; V: TRBV7-9; D: TRBD2; size: NA; CDR3: CASRKTVGGVTPYEQYF; DNA: TGTGCCAGCAGAAAAACGGTGGGGGGGGTGACCCCCTACGAGCAGTACTTC
J: TRBJ2-2; V: TRBV7-9; D: TRBD1; size: NA; CDR3: CASPGTANTGELFF; DNA: TGTGCCAGCCCTGGGACAGCGAACACCGGGGAGCTGTTTTTT
J: TRBJ1-1; V: TRBV11-3; D: TRBD1; size: few; CDR3: CASSATGVAEAFF; DNA: TGTGCCAGCAGCGCAACAGGGGTGGCTGAAGCTTTCTTT
J: TRBJ1-4; V: TRBV28; D: NA; size: NA; CDR3: CASSLIGSRTLTF; DNA: TGTGCCAGCAGTTTGATCGGCAGCCGGACTCTCACTTTT
J: TRBJ2-7; V: TRBV5-6; D: TRBD1; size: NA; CDR3: CASSSTGGAGSYEQYF; DNA: TGTGCCAGCAGCTCGACAGGGGGCGCGGGATCCTACGAGCAGTACTTC
J: TRBJ1-1; V: TRBV18; D: NA; size: NA; CDR3: CASSSGEGDTEAFF; DNA: TGTGCCAGCTCGTCAGGGGAGGGGGACACTGAAGCTTTCTTT
J: TRBJ2-1; V: TRBV7-9; D: NA; size: NA; CDR3: CASSLAGVSYNEQFF; DNA: TGTGCCAGCAGCTTAGCGGGAGTGTCCTACAATGAGCAGTTCTTC
J: TRBJ1-6; V: TRBV11-1; D: NA; size: NA; CDR3: CASSLTSGVVDSPLHF; DNA: TGTGCCAGCAGCTTAACGTCCGGGGTTGTCGATTCACCCCTCCACTTT
J: TRBJ2-1; V: TRBV30; D: TRBD2; size: NA; CDR3: CAGFSSSGEQFF; DNA: TGTGCCGGATTTTCGTCTAGCGGCGAGCAGTTCTTC
J: TRBJ1-2; V: TRBV3-1/TRBV3-2; D: NA; size: NA; CDR3: CASSQDGQRGYTF; DNA: TGTGCCAGCAGCCAAGATGGCCAGCGTGGCTACACCTTC
J: TRBJ2-1; V: TRBV28; D: TRBD2; size: once; CDR3: CASSSLRGGLDEQFF; DNA: TGTGCCAGCAGTTCCCTACGGGGGGGATTGGATGAGCAGTTCTTC
J: TRBJ2-7; V: TRBV11-2; D: TRBD2; size: once; CDR3: CASRWDYSYEQYF; DNA: TGTGCCAGCAGATGGGACTACTCCTACGAGCAGTACTTC
J: TRBJ1-2; V: TRBV28; D: NA; size: NA; CDR3: CASSLPDSFPFGYTF; DNA: TGTGCCAGCAGTTTGCCCGACAGTTTCCCCTTTGGCTACACCTTC
J: TRBJ1-5; V: TRBV2; D: NA; size: NA; CDR3: CASRSSENQPQHF; DNA: TGTGCCAGCAGGTCTTCGGAGAATCAGCCCCAGCATTTT
J: TRBJ2-7; V: TRBV27; D: TRBD2; size: NA; CDR3: CASRGLAGGISYEQYF; DNA: TGTGCCAGCAGGGGACTAGCGGGAGGGATATCCTACGAGCAGTACTTC
J: TRBJ1-2; V: TRBV3-1/TRBV3-2; D: NA; size: NA; CDR3: CASRKQGSNYGYTF; DNA: TGTGCCAGCAGAAAACAGGGTTCTAACTATGGCTACACCTTC
J: TRBJ1-5; V: TRBV2; D: NA; size: NA; CDR3: CASRQENSNQPQHF; DNA: TGTGCCAGTCGACAGGAAAATAGCAATCAGCCCCAGCATTTT
J: TRBJ2-3; V: TRBV5-1; D: TRBD1; size: NA; CDR3: CASSLSTGTDTQYF; DNA: TGCGCCAGCAGCTTGTCGACAGGGACAGATACGCAGTATTTT
J: TRBJ2-3; V: TRBV5-1; D: NA; size: NA; CDR3: CASSIVASTDTQYF; DNA: TGCGCCAGCAGCATTGTGGCTAGCACAGATACGCAGTATTTT
J: TRBJ2-7; V: TRBV11-2; D: NA; size: NA; CDR3: CASSLVRGGYEQYF; DNA: TGTGCCAGCAGCTTAGTAAGGGGAGGCTACGAGCAGTACTTC
J: TRBJ2-2; V: TRBV10-3; D: NA; size: many; CDR3: CAISESGRQGGELFF; DNA: TGTGCCATCAGTGAGAGCGGGAGACAGGGCGGGGAGCTGTTTTTT
J: TRBJ1-2; V: TRBV7-2; D: NA; size: NA; CDR3: CASSFSEQNYGYTF; DNA: TGTGCCAGCAGCTTTTCGGAACAGAACTATGGCTACACCTTC
J: TRBJ1-2; V: TRBV27; D: TRBD1; size: NA; CDR3: CASSSDRGWGYTF; DNA: TGTGCCAGCAGTTCCGACAGGGGATGGGGCTACACCTTC
J: TRBJ2-7; V: TRBV5-6; D: TRBD2; size: NA; CDR3: CASSLGSGGTSYSHEQYF; DNA: TGTGCCAGCAGCTTGGGTTCTGGTGGGACTAGTTATTCCCACGAGCAGTACTTC
J: TRBJ1-6; V: TRBV30; D: TRBD1; size: NA; CDR3: CASRWDRGNSPLHF; DNA: TGTGCCTCGCGATGGGACAGGGGTAATTCACCCCTCCACTTT
J: TRBJ2-5; V: TRBV11-1; D: TRBD2; size: few; CDR3: CASSSERGETQYF; DNA: TGTGCCAGCAGCTCGGAGCGGGGAGAGACCCAGTACTTC
J: TRBJ1-1; V: TRBV5-1; D: TRBD1; size: NA; CDR3: CASSSGQGNTEAFF; DNA: TGCGCCAGCAGCAGTGGACAGGGAAACACTGAAGCTTTCTTT
J: TRBJ2-7; V: TRBV6-2/TRBV6-3; D: TRBD1; size: NA; CDR3: CASSLGQGAYEQYF; DNA: TGTGCCAGCAGCCTGGGACAGGGAGCCTACGAGCAGTACTTC
J: TRBJ2-6; V: TRBV28; D: TRBD1; size: NA; CDR3: CASSLPGQGASGANVLTF; DNA: TGTGCCAGCAGTTTGCCCGGACAGGGGGCCTCTGGGGCCAACGTCCTGACTTTC
J: TRBJ2-2; V: TRBV3-1/TRBV3-2; D: TRBD2; size: NA; CDR3: CASSPSGVGELFF; DNA: TGTGCCAGCAGCCCTAGCGGAGTCGGGGAGCTGTTTTTT
J: TRBJ2-7; V: TRBV19; D: NA; size: NA; CDR3: CASSTVPSYEQYF; DNA: TGTGCCAGTAGTACAGTACCCTCCTACGAGCAGTACTTC
J: TRBJ2-7; V: TRBV28; D: NA; size: NA; CDR3: CASSLRLRLSYEQYF; DNA: TGTGCCAGCAGTTTGCGGCTCCGCCTCTCCTACGAGCAGTACTTC